This T cell receptor (beta chain) was captured by sequencing in a study of CD8 T cells in ankylosing spondylitis. TCRdb re-derived calls from the 5' RACE reads in MiXCR, one entry per CDR3 protein. The sample yields some 140,000 distinct CDR3 sequences, roughly 18% seen once. Overall study results and limits: Disease-linked clones displayed a CD8+ phenotype and appeared relatively rarely in peripheral blood. Within ankylosing spondylitis blood, a TCR beta motif made up of under 10 highly homologous variants appeared to be characteristic.

V lost 2 bases and J 2 bases, leaving 18 bases between the germline ends. CDR1 and CDR2 (germline): SQVTM, ANQGSEA. CDR3 length equals 16 residues. This clonotype was observed a handful of times. What it recognizes is unknown. The sample taken for sequencing was blood, either unsorted or a sorted T cell fraction (not recorded which). This chain uses TRBV29-1 with TRBJ2-5; a possible D gene is TRBD1 (6 bases). The receptor was derived from a male donor with ankylosing spondylitis. This CDR3 reads CSVERTEKGLQETQYF. In DNA form, the CDR3 reads TGCAGCGTTGAAAGGACAGAGAAAGGTTTGCAAGAGACCCAGTACTTC.